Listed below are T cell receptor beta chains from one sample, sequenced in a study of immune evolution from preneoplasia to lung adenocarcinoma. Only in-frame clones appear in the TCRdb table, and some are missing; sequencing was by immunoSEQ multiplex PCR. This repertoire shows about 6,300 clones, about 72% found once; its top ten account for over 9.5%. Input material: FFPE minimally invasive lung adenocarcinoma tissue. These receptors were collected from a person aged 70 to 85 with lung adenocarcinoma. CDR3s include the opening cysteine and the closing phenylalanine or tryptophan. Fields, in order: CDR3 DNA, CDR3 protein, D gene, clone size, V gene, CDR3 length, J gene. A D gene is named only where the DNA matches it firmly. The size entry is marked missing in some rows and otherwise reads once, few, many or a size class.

cdr3_nt: TGTGCCAGCAGCTCGACAGGGTCCACAGATACGCAGTATTTT; cdr3_aa: CASSSTGSTDTQYF; d_call: TRBD1; clone_size: .; v_call: TRBV11-3; cdr3_length: 14; j_call: TRBJ2-3
cdr3_nt: TGTGCCATCAGTCCCGGGACTAGTAACGAGCAGTACTTC; cdr3_aa: CAISPGTSNEQYF; d_call: TRBD2; clone_size: once; v_call: TRBV10-3; cdr3_length: 13; j_call: TRBJ2-7
cdr3_nt: TGTGCCAGTAGTAAAGGGACCTCTTGGAACACTGAAGCTTTCTTT; cdr3_aa: CASSKGTSWNTEAFF; d_call: .; clone_size: .; v_call: TRBV19; cdr3_length: 15; j_call: TRBJ1-1
cdr3_nt: TGTGCCAGCAGCCCGGGGGTTATGAACACTGAAGCTTTCTTT; cdr3_aa: CASSPGVMNTEAFF; d_call: .; clone_size: once; v_call: TRBV5-8; cdr3_length: 14; j_call: TRBJ1-1
cdr3_nt: TGCGCCAGCAGCAGGACTAATGAAAAACTGTTTTTT; cdr3_aa: CASSRTNEKLFF; d_call: .; clone_size: once; v_call: TRBV4-3; cdr3_length: 12; j_call: TRBJ1-4
cdr3_nt: TGTGCCAGCAGTGGACGCCGGGACAGGGGGCCGCGAGAGCAGTACTTC; cdr3_aa: CASSGRRDRGPREQYF; d_call: TRBD1; clone_size: .; v_call: TRBV27; cdr3_length: 16; j_call: TRBJ2-7
cdr3_nt: TGTGCCAGCAGCTTAGGGGTTGGGCTTAATCAGCCCCAGCATTTT; cdr3_aa: CASSLGVGLNQPQHF; d_call: .; clone_size: large; v_call: TRBV7-8; cdr3_length: 15; j_call: TRBJ1-5
cdr3_nt: TGTGCCAGCAGCTTTCTCAGGGGCAGTAACCAAGAGACCCAGTACTTC; cdr3_aa: CASSFLRGSNQETQYF; d_call: .; clone_size: .; v_call: TRBV5-6; cdr3_length: 16; j_call: TRBJ2-5
cdr3_nt: TGTGCCAGCAGCTTGGGGCAGGGTGGGGGCACAGATACGCAGTATTTT; cdr3_aa: CASSLGQGGGTDTQYF; d_call: .; clone_size: .; v_call: TRBV5-4; cdr3_length: 16; j_call: TRBJ2-3
cdr3_nt: TGTGCCAGCAGTTTATCCGCGGACATGAACACTGAAGCTTTCTTT; cdr3_aa: CASSLSADMNTEAFF; d_call: .; clone_size: .; v_call: TRBV27; cdr3_length: 15; j_call: TRBJ1-1
cdr3_nt: TGTGCCAGCAAGACCAATGGAGCGGGGACCGGGGAGCTGTTTTTT; cdr3_aa: CASKTNGAGTGELFF; d_call: TRBD2; clone_size: .; v_call: TRBV6-5; cdr3_length: 15; j_call: TRBJ2-2
cdr3_nt: TGTGCCATCAGTGGGGGACTAGCGGATGAAGAGCAGTACTTC; cdr3_aa: CAISGGLADEEQYF; d_call: TRBD2; clone_size: .; v_call: TRBV10-3; cdr3_length: 14; j_call: TRBJ2-7
cdr3_nt: TGCAGCGCCCTAATTTCCCAGGGGGGTGGCTACACCTTC; cdr3_aa: CSALISQGGGYTF; d_call: TRBD1; clone_size: .; v_call: TRBV29-1; cdr3_length: 13; j_call: TRBJ1-2
cdr3_nt: TGTGCCAGCAGCCCGTATAGCCCTGGCTACACCTTC; cdr3_aa: CASSPYSPGYTF; d_call: .; clone_size: few; v_call: TRBV11-2; cdr3_length: 12; j_call: TRBJ1-2
cdr3_nt: TGCGCCAGCAGCGTGGACATAGGGGATTCCACCATATATTTT; cdr3_aa: CASSVDIGDSTIYF; d_call: .; clone_size: .; v_call: TRBV5-1; cdr3_length: 14; j_call: TRBJ1-3
cdr3_nt: TGCGCCAGCAGCTTGGAGGGCCGAAGCTCCTACGAGCAGTACTTC; cdr3_aa: CASSLEGRSSYEQYF; d_call: .; clone_size: .; v_call: TRBV5-1; cdr3_length: 15; j_call: TRBJ2-7
cdr3_nt: TGCGCCAGCTTTCGCGGGGGGAGCTCCTACAATGAGCAGTTCTTC; cdr3_aa: CASFRGGSSYNEQFF; d_call: TRBD2; clone_size: .; v_call: TRBV5-1; cdr3_length: 15; j_call: TRBJ2-1
cdr3_nt: TGTGCCAGTAGTATCGAGCCAGGGGGCTCCCTCTATGGCTACACCTTC; cdr3_aa: CASSIEPGGSLYGYTF; d_call: TRBD1; clone_size: .; v_call: TRBV19; cdr3_length: 16; j_call: TRBJ1-2
cdr3_nt: TGTGCCAGTAGTATAGGCGGGAACACTGAAGCTTTCTTT; cdr3_aa: CASSIGGNTEAFF; d_call: .; clone_size: .; v_call: TRBV19; cdr3_length: 13; j_call: TRBJ1-1
cdr3_nt: TGTGCCAGCAGCTTAGTAGTAGGGGCCGAGCAGTACTTC; cdr3_aa: CASSLVVGAEQYF; d_call: .; clone_size: few; v_call: TRBV7-6; cdr3_length: 13; j_call: TRBJ2-7
cdr3_nt: TGTGCCAGCAGCTTAGTAATTGGGGTAATAGAGACCCAGTACTTC; cdr3_aa: CASSLVIGVIETQYF; d_call: .; clone_size: once; v_call: TRBV7-2; cdr3_length: 15; j_call: TRBJ2-5
cdr3_nt: TGCAGTGCAAATGGCCTCCAGACCTTC; cdr3_aa: CSANGLQTF; d_call: .; clone_size: once; v_call: TRBV20-1; cdr3_length: 9; j_call: TRBJ1-2
cdr3_nt: TGTGCCAGCAGCTTAGCGCTCACAGGGCATGGCTACACCTTC; cdr3_aa: CASSLALTGHGYTF; d_call: .; clone_size: few; v_call: TRBV7-2; cdr3_length: 14; j_call: TRBJ1-2
cdr3_nt: TGTGCCACCAGCAGAGATCAAGCGGGGGGGCCGGATACGCAGTATTTT; cdr3_aa: CATSRDQAGGPDTQYF; d_call: TRBD2; clone_size: .; v_call: TRBV15; cdr3_length: 16; j_call: TRBJ2-3
cdr3_nt: TGTGCCACCGGGAGACAGGGGGCTCCGAATGAGCAGTTCTTC; cdr3_aa: CATGRQGAPNEQFF; d_call: TRBD1; clone_size: .; v_call: TRBV7-2; cdr3_length: 14; j_call: TRBJ2-1
cdr3_nt: TGTGCCAGCAGCTCGGGACAGGGGCCGACAACTAATGAAAAACTGTTTTTT; cdr3_aa: CASSSGQGPTTNEKLFF; d_call: TRBD1; clone_size: .; v_call: TRBV13; cdr3_length: 17; j_call: TRBJ1-4
cdr3_nt: TGTGCCAGCAGTTACACCACAGGGGCAGGTGGCTACACCTTC; cdr3_aa: CASSYTTGAGGYTF; d_call: TRBD1; clone_size: .; v_call: TRBV6-5; cdr3_length: 14; j_call: TRBJ1-2
cdr3_nt: TGTGCCAGCAAGGCCGAGTTCGAGCAGTACTTC; cdr3_aa: CASKAEFEQYF; d_call: .; clone_size: .; v_call: TRBV6-6; cdr3_length: 11; j_call: TRBJ2-7
cdr3_nt: TGTGCCAGCAGCATCCTGACAGACAATCAGCCCCAGCATTTT; cdr3_aa: CASSILTDNQPQHF; d_call: .; clone_size: .; v_call: TRBV7-8; cdr3_length: 14; j_call: TRBJ1-5